This T cell receptor beta chain originates from a study of response to subunit inactivated influenza vaccine. Notes on the study in general: Seasonal influenza vaccination, on each occasion, was suggested by the authors to recruit few new T cells.

This clonotype has just a few counts. Antigen specificity is unknown. TCRdb reanalysed the RT-PCR reads using MiXCR and keeps one entry per CDR3 protein. The sample lists hundreds of thousands of distinct CDR3 sequences, roughly 18% seen once, with under 13% in the top ten. The TCR sequence derives from a man aged 45-60 years who received an inactivated influenza vaccine. The sample was PBMCs from blood, taken 4 to 6 days after vaccination.

The CDR3 here is CSVLTGTGGNEQFF. CDR3 sequence (DNA): TGCAGTGTTCTCACCGGGACAGGGGGGAATGAGCAGTTCTTC. The J gene is TRBJ2-1, the V gene TRBV20-1, with 11 positions matching TRBD1. The CDR3 has 14 residues. V shed 7 bases, J shed 7 bases, and the junction held 9 bases outside the gene matches. The germline V gene encodes CDR1 DFQATT and CDR2 SNEGSKA (reference sequence).